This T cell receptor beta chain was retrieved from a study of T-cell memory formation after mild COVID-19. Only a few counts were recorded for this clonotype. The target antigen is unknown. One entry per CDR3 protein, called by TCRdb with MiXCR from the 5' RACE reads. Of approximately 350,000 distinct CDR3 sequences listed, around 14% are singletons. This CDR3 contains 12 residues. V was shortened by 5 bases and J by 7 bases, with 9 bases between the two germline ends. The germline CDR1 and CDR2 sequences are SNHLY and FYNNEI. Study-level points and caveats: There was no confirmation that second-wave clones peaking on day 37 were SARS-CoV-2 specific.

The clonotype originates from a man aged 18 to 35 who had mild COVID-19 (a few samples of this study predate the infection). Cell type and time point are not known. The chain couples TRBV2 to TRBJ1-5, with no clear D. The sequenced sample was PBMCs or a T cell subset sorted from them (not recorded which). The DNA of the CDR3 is TGTGCCAGCAGTTATCCTTGGCAGCCCCAGCATTTT. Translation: CASSYPWQPQHF.